The clone carrying this T cell receptor (beta chain) was seen ten or more times. Its antigen is as yet unknown. Lactation, pregnancy, other autoimmune disease or uncontrolled infection led to exclusion of patients. Authors of the study amplified TCR beta CDR3 regions from RNA transcripts. The TCR CDR3 was amplified in a first-round RT-PCR using the HTBI primer set. MiXCR, applied by TCRdb to the multiplex PCR reads, yields one record per CDR3 protein. Of some 650,000 distinct CDR3 sequences listed, more than 15% are singletons. This specimen belongs to a study of T cells in Graves' hyperthyroidism and ophthalmopathy. Overall study findings and caveats: Among clonotypes expanded in thyroid above 0.001, most were also found in blood. Ophthalmopathy was separated from stable hyperthyroidism by a 13 V-J model.

The CDR3 runs to 9 residues. Germline CDR1 DFQATT, CDR2 SNEGSKA (reference sequence). The origin of this receptor is a woman aged 40 to 55 with Graves' ophthalmopathy. The specimen sequenced was blood. This rearrangement joins TRBV20-1 to TRBJ2-1, with 7 positions matching TRBD2. The CDR3 loop is CGTTNEQFF. CDR3 sequence (DNA): TGCGGGACTACCAATGAGCAGTTCTTC.